The sequence of this T cell receptor (beta chain) was determined in a study of tumor-infiltrating lymphocytes in primary liver carcinoma. Bulk tissue was left unsorted, and RNA and DNA were co-extracted from about 20-30 mg of it. Primary liver carcinomas in the patients were surgically resected. Using a constant-region primer together with ProtoScript II reverse transcriptase, TCR beta cDNA was made from approximately 0.55 ug of total RNA. Researchers made the TCR beta libraries by running three nested multiplex PCR rounds with slightly modified ARM-PCR. Use of TRBV1-TRBV30 forward primers with a C-beta reverse primer characterized the first two PCR rounds, which lasted about 9 cycles each. From the multiplex PCR reads, TCRdb called clonotypes with MiXCR, one entry per CDR3 protein. Among tens of thousands of distinct CDR3 sequences listed, around 64% were seen once. This clonotype appeared once. The antigen remains unidentified. One end of the junction is discordant with germline, which a read error may explain.

The germline V gene has CDR1 WNHNN and CDR2 SYGVQD (reference sequence). The CDR3 has 16 residues. Whole-study results and caveats: Lesser overlap characterized tumor-adjacent and tumor-blood pairs relative to tumor region pairs.

The receptor's source is a man aged 35 to 55 with primary liver carcinoma and hepatitis B virus infection. Sequenced sample: liver tumor tissue from sampling region 5. Regarding subset: tumor region T5, tumor centre. J is TRBJ2-5 and V is TRBV10-1, with D possibly matching TRBD2 (6 bases). The CDR3 bases are TGCGCCAGCAGTGAGTCTAACGGGAGAAGTCTAGAGACTCAGTACTTC. The encoded protein is CASSESNGRSLETQYF.